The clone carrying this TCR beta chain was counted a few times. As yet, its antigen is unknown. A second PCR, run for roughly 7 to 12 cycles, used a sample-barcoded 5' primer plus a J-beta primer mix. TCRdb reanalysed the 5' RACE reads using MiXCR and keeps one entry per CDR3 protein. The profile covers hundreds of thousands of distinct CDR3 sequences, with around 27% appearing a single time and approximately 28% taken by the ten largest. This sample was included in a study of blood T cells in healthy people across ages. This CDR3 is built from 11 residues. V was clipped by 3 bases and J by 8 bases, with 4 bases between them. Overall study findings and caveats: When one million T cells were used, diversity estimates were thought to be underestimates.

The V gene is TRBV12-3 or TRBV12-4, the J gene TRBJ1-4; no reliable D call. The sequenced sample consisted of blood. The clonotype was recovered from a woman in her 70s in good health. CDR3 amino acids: CASSLKEKLFF. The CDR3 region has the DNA TGTGCCAGCAGTTTGAAGGAAAAACTGTTTTTT.